Listed below are T cell receptor beta chains from one sample, sequenced in a study of shared clonotypes between healthy human individuals. The protocol was immunoSEQ multiplex PCR, while the TCRdb copy is restricted to in-frame clones and leaves out a portion. The top ten hold 0.85% to 1.3% of the sample, which has 2 million to 2.5 million clones, about 95% seen once. Sequenced material: naive CD8+ T cells sorted from blood. All receptors derive from a man aged 18-30 years in good health. Each CDR3 is given with its conserved first and last residue. Fields, in order: V gene, J gene, CDR3 length, CDR3 protein.

TRBV29-1	TRBJ2-7	17	CSVEDLGTSGSSYEQYF
TRBV4-1	TRBJ1-5	15	CASSQVLGSNQPQHF
TRBV5-1	TRBJ2-5	15	CASSLTGLVRETQYF
TRBV6-1	TRBJ2-5	14	CASSLTGGGETQYF
TRBV27	TRBJ2-7	13	CASSLSGQNEQYF
TRBV19	TRBJ1-4	13	CASSQDRGEKLFF
TRBV7-3	TRBJ2-7	13	CASSLMPGGEQYF
TRBV28	TRBJ2-5	14	CASSLPGPPETQYF
TRBV6-5	TRBJ2-1	15	CASTRSGGAGNEQFF
TRBV7-3	TRBJ2-1	15	CASSPTGTSGNEQFF
TRBV30	TRBJ2-1	15	CAWRRGRVSYNEQFF
TRBV28	TRBJ1-3	14	CASSQGGSGNTIYF
TRBV6-1	TRBJ1-1	14	CASSEKGVNTEAFF
TRBV5-1	TRBJ2-7	13	CASSLEGTREQYF
TRBV6-1	TRBJ2-4	13	CASSEVDGDIQYF
TRBV28	TRBJ2-5	17	CASSQASGTSVQETQYF
TRBV5-1	TRBJ2-1	13	CASRTSGNNEQFF
TRBV28	TRBJ1-5	13	CASSSPGIQPQHF
TRBV5-6	TRBJ2-3	12	CASSLLTDTQYF